This T cell receptor beta chain was sequenced in a study of blood T cell repertoires in COVID-19. Study information: Sources were T cells, B-cell-depleted T cells, or PBMCs; the material itself was cDNA or gDNA.

Per the original data handling: Reference gene primer amplification gave nucleated cell count estimates. Using immunoSEQ multiplex PCR, the repertoire was profiled, and TCRdb retains in-frame clones only, with some absent. V, J and clone size are taken as reported in that table, and D and trimming were inferred from the DNA itself. Here the sample spans around 42,000 clones, around four fifths being singletons. Between the trimmed V and J ends, which lost 7 bases and 13 bases, there was a span of 20 bases. The CDR3 sequence is 13 residues long. The sequence was obtained from a man older than 75 with active or convalescent COVID-19. J is TRBJ2-1 and V is TRBV12-3 or TRBV12-4; weak D call: TRBD2 (6 bases). The sequenced material came from peripheral blood. The CDR3 loop reads CASTAGGGTSQFF. CDR3 nucleotide sequence: TGTGCCAGCACCGCCGGGGGTGGTACAAGCCAGTTCTTC.